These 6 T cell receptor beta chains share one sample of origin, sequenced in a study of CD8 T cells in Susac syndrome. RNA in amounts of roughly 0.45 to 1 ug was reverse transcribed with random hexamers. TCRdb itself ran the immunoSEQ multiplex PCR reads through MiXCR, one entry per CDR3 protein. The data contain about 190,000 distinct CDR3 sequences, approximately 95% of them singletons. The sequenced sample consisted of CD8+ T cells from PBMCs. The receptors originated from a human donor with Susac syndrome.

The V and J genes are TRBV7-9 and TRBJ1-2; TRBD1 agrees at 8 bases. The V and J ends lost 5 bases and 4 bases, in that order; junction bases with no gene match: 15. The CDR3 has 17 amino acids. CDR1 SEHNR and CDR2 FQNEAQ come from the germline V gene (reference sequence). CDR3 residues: CASSTSGQVQLGYGYTF. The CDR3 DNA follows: TGTGCCAGCAGCACGTCGGGACAGGTGCAATTGGGCTATGGCTACACCTTC.

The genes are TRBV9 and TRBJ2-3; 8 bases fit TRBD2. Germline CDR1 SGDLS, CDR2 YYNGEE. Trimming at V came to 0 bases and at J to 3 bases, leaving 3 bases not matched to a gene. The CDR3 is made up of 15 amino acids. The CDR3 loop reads CASSVGGRKTDTQYF. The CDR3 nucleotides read TGTGCCAGCAGCGTAGGCGGGAGGAAGACAGATACGCAGTATTTT.

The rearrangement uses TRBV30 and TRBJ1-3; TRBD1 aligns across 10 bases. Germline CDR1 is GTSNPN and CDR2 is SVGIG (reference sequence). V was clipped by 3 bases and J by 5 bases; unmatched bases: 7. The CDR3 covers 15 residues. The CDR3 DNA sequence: TGTGCCTGGAGCGGACAGGGGGTTGCCAGAAACACCATATATTTT. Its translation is CAWSGQGVARNTIYF.

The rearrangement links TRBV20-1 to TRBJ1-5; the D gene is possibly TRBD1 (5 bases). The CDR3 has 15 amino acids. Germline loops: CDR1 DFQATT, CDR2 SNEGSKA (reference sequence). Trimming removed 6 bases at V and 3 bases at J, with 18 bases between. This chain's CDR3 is CSALPHAGVNQPQHF. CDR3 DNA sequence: TGCAGTGCCCTCCCCCATGCGGGGGTCAATCAGCCCCAGCATTTT.

For the CDR3, the DNA is TGTGCCAGCAGTCCGGGACTAGCGGGGGGGCCCCAAGAGACCCAGTACTTC. It is translated as CASSPGLAGGPQETQYF. V and J are TRBV6-2 or TRBV6-3 and TRBJ2-5; the match to TRBD2 covers 16 bases. After removal of 5 bases from V and 1 base from J, the junction contained 4 bases not matched to a gene. Per germline, CDR1 MNHEY and CDR2 SVGEGT. This CDR3 has 17 residues.

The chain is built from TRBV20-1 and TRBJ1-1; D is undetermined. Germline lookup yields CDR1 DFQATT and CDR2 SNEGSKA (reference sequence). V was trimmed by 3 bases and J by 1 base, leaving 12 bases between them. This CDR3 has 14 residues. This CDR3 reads CSASYPGRNTEAFF. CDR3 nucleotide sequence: TGCAGTGCTAGTTACCCGGGTAGGAACACTGAAGCTTTCTTT.